The 2 T cell receptor beta chains in this list originate from one sample, sequenced in a study of blood T cells in healthy people across ages. A J-beta primer mix and a sample-barcoded 5' primer were used in a second PCR of roughly 7 to 12 cycles. TCRdb analysed the 5' RACE reads with MiXCR anew, one entry per CDR3 protein. This sample has more than 1,400,000 distinct CDR3 sequences, with approximately 40% found just once. Sequenced input: blood. Receptors originate from a woman aged 18 to 35 in good health.

This clonotype was counted between two and nine times. The chain recombines TRBV30 with TRBJ2-1; D call uncertain. Trimming removed 2 bases from V and 10 bases from J, with 9 bases in between. CDR1 GTSNPN and CDR2 SVGIG come from the germline V gene (reference sequence). The length of the CDR3 is 11 residues. DNA of the CDR3: TGTGCCTGGAGTCACACGGAAGAGCAGTTCTTC. Protein: CAWSHTEEQFF.

This rearrangement joins TRBV7-3 to TRBJ2-7; D is possibly TRBD1 or TRBD2 (5 bases each). Germline CDR1 and CDR2: SGHTA and FQGTGA. This CDR3 spans 16 amino acids. V was clipped by 1 base and J by 7 bases, with 20 bases between them. CDR3 DNA sequence: TGTGCCAGCAGCTTAATGGGGCTCGGGGTGAGGAATGAGCAGTACTTC. Protein: CASSLMGLGVRNEQYF.